What follows are 20 T cell receptor beta chains derived from one specimen sequenced in a study of T cells in Graves' hyperthyroidism and ophthalmopathy. RNA transcripts provided the source from which TCR beta CDR3 regions were amplified. An initial round of RT-PCR targeting the TCR CDR3 relied on the HTBI primer set. In TCRdb, the multiplex PCR reads were re-called with MiXCR into one record per CDR3 protein. The table records 300,000 to 500,000 distinct CDR3 sequences, over 13% of them present only once. Sequenced input: blood. These receptors originate from a man between 45 and 60 years old with Graves' ophthalmopathy.

The chain links TRBV15 to TRBJ2-7; no clear D. The CDR3 sequence is 13 residues long. The germline gives CDR1 LNHNV, CDR2 YYDKDF (reference sequence). V was cut by 1 base and J by 2 bases, with 6 bases left in between. CDR3 bases: TGTGCCACCAGCAGAGTTGAGACCTACGAGCAGTACTTC. Protein product: CATSRVETYEQYF.

This clonotype came up a few times. The rearrangement links TRBV6-1 to TRBJ2-1; unclear D gene. CDR1 and CDR2 from the germline V gene are MNHNS and SASEGT. V shed 7 bases and J shed 6 bases, with 7 bases lying between them. This CDR3 spans 11 amino acids. CDR3 loop: CASTRFNEQFF. For the CDR3, the DNA is TGTGCCAGCACTCGGTTCAATGAGCAGTTCTTC.

On this clonotype itself: The germline gene is not matched at one end of the junction; a read error may be the cause. J is TRBJ2-3 and V is TRBV5-1; 15 bases align to TRBD2. CDR3 length equals 19 residues. The V gene's germline CDR1 is SGHRS and CDR2 YFSETQ. The DNA of the CDR3 is TGTGCCAGCAGCGATGGTAGCGGGACTAGCGGGAGGCGCACAGATACGCAGTATTTT. The encoded protein is CASSDGSGTSGRRTDTQYF.

This clonotype was picked up many times. The chain recombines TRBV9 with TRBJ2-1; D possibly matches TRBD1 or TRBD2 (5 bases each). Trimming cost V 2 bases and J 1 base, with 19 bases left between them. This CDR3 has 18 residues. Germline loops: CDR1 SGDLS, CDR2 YYNGEE. The DNA for the CDR3 is TGTGCCAGCAGCGTGGGGGTTTTGGGGAGTGGATCCTACAATGAGCAGTTCTTC. This sequence encodes CASSVGVLGSGSYNEQFF.

The chain employs TRBV20-1 and TRBJ2-5; D gene ambiguous. V gave up 0 bases and J gave up 5 bases, with 7 bases separating them. Per germline, CDR1 DFQATT and CDR2 SNEGSKA (reference sequence). The CDR3 extends over 12 amino acids. CDR3 protein: CSAREGVETQYF. CDR3 DNA: TGCAGTGCTAGAGAGGGTGTTGAGACCCAGTACTTC.

This clonotype was counted ten times or more. The chain uses TRBV2 and TRBJ1-5, with D unresolved. V was pared by 1 base and J by 1 base, with 8 bases between. The CDR3 is 15 amino acids. Germline CDR1 is SNHLY and CDR2 is FYNNEI. In nucleotides, the CDR3 is TGTGCCAGCAGTGAAGGGGATCCGAGCAATCAGCCCCAGCATTTT. This translates into CASSEGDPSNQPQHF.

The sample holds many counts of this clonotype. The DNA for the CDR3 is TGTGCCACCCGGGGGGCCAACGTCCTGACTTTC. Amino acids: CATRGANVLTF. The V call is TRBV11-2, the J call TRBJ2-6; D is unresolved. Trimming pared 10 bases from V and 4 bases from J, leaving 5 bases between. This CDR3 comprises 11 residues. In germline, CDR1 is SGHAT, CDR2 FQNNGV.

This clonotype was detected ten times or more. The V gene is TRBV28, the J gene TRBJ1-1; D gene uncertain. The germline CDR1 and CDR2 sequences are MDHEN and SYDVKM. The V and J ends lost 6 bases and 4 bases respectively, with 12 bases between them. CDR3 length: 13 residues. The CDR3 loop is CASRPQYATEAFF. DNA of the CDR3: TGTGCCAGCAGACCACAGTACGCCACTGAAGCTTTCTTT.

This clonotype came up many times. CDR3 DNA: TGCGCCAGCAGCTTGACTCCCACAGGGGTAGGTGAGCAGTTCTTC. Encoded protein: CASSLTPTGVGEQFF. This chain links TRBV5-1 with TRBJ2-1; 7 nucleotides match TRBD1. Unmatched junction bases numbered 10, after V lost 1 base and J lost 9 bases. Germline CDR1 reads SGHRS; CDR2 reads YFSETQ. The CDR3 is 15 amino acids. Looking up the rest from reference TRBV5-1 and TRBJ2-1 gives the full variable domain: KAGVTQTPRYLIKTRGQQVTLSCSPISGHRSVSWYQQTPGQGLQFLFEYFSETQRNKGNFPGRFSGRQFSNSRSEMNVSTLELGDSALYLCASSLTPTGVGEQFFGPGTRLTVL.

The V call is TRBV7-2, the J call TRBJ2-3; D gene uncertain. Germline V gives CDR1 SGHTA, CDR2 FQGNSA. Deletions cut 7 bases from V and 4 bases from J, with 12 bases between. The CDR3 covers 13 residues. CDR3 sequence reads: CASTPGWADTQYF. CDR3 DNA sequence: TGTGCCAGCACCCCTGGTTGGGCAGATACGCAGTATTTT.

CDR3 residues: CASSPTPGQGIYEQYF. The CDR3 DNA follows: TGTGCCAGCAGCCCCACGCCGGGACAGGGTATCTACGAGCAGTACTTC. This chain uses TRBV11-1 with TRBJ2-7; 9 nucleotides align to TRBD1. The CDR3 length is 16 residues. With 5 bases clipped from V and 3 bases from J, the junction kept 11 bases outside the gene matches. CDR1 SGHAT and CDR2 FQDESV come from the germline V gene (reference sequence).

The sample holds a few counts of this clonotype. The chain carries TRBV11-2 and TRBJ1-4; no reliable D call. Deletions cut 1 base from V and 4 bases from J, with 19 bases between. Germline CDR1 is SGHAT and CDR2 is FQNNGV. The CDR3 spans 18 residues. The DNA of the CDR3 is TGTGCCAGCAGCTTAGCAGGCGGACCCACAATAATTAATGAAAAACTGTTTTTT. The encoded protein is CASSLAGGPTIINEKLFF. Full variable domain (rest looked up from reference TRBV11-2 and TRBJ1-4): EAGVAQSPRYKIIEKRQSVAFWCNPISGHATLYWYQQILGQGPKLLIQFQNNGVVDDSQLPKDRFSAERLKGVDSTLKIQPAKLEDSAVYLCASSLAGGPTIINEKLFFGSGTQLSVL.

In its sample, this clonotype was seen a few times. The chain combines TRBV27 with TRBJ2-7, with 13 nucleotides matching TRBD2. Trimming removed 8 bases from V and 3 bases from J; junction bases left unmatched: 13. The CDR3 is made up of 17 amino acids. Germline loops: CDR1 MNHEY, CDR2 SMNVEV (reference sequence). CDR3 residues: CASSPRLWTSGSYEQYF. The DNA of the CDR3 is TGTGCCAGCTCCCCCCGGCTCTGGACTAGCGGGAGCTACGAGCAGTACTTC.

The rearrangement links TRBV5-6 to TRBJ2-2; 12 bases align to TRBD2. The junction had 8 bases not matched to a gene; V was cut back by 4 bases and J by 7 bases. The CDR3 has 16 residues. CDR1 and CDR2 (germline): SGHDT, YYEEEE. CDR3 sequence (DNA): TGTGCCAGCAGCCTAGCGGGAGGGCCGACGGACGGGGAGCTGTTTTTT. It yields the protein CASSLAGGPTDGELFF.

CDR3 loop: CASSSPDRGLSLYNEQFF. The CDR3 DNA follows: TGCGCCAGCAGCTCACCCGACAGGGGCCTATCCTTATACAATGAGCAGTTCTTC. This chain links TRBV5-1 with TRBJ2-1; 8 bases are a match to TRBD1. Trimming cost V 3 bases and J 4 bases; bases outside gene matches: 15. CDR1 is SGHRS, CDR2 YFSETQ, per germline. The CDR3 extends over 18 amino acids.

In this sample, this clonotype turned up many times. The rearrangement uses TRBV12-3 or TRBV12-4 and TRBJ1-1; D not resolved. The CDR3 has 14 residues. V was clipped by 1 base and J by 6 bases, with 12 bases between them. For the CDR3, the DNA is TGTGCCAGCAGTTTAGAGGGTAGTATGGCTGAAGCTTTCTTT. Its translation: CASSLEGSMAEAFF.

This clonotype was counted at least ten times. The chain recombines TRBV7-3 with TRBJ2-6; no clear D gene. Trimming stripped 9 bases from V and 0 bases from J, with 6 bases between. The germline gives CDR1 SGHTA, CDR2 FQGTGA. The CDR3 is 13 amino acids. In DNA form, the CDR3 reads TGTGCCAGTCAGGCCTCTGGGGCCAACGTCCTGACTTTC. Its protein product is CASQASGANVLTF.

This clonotype has more than one count but fewer than ten. This chain connects TRBV19 to TRBJ2-5; 9 nucleotides agree with TRBD2. The V and J ends lost 1 base and 12 bases, in that order; junction bases with no gene match: 6. The CDR3 sequence is 13 residues long. Germline V gene lookup returns CDR1 LNHDA and CDR2 SQIVND (reference sequence). CDR3 amino acids: CASSIGGGRAEYF. DNA of the CDR3: TGTGCCAGTAGTATAGGAGGCGGGAGGGCCGAGTACTTC. The whole variable domain, filled in from reference TRBV19 and TRBJ2-5, reads DGGITQSPKYLFRKEGQNVTLSCEQNLNHDAMYWYRQDPGQGLRLIYYSQIVNDFQKGDIAEGYSVSREKKESFPLTVTSAQKNPTAFYLCASSIGGGRAEYFGPGTRLLVL.

This clonotype was found a few times. The chain recombines TRBV9 with TRBJ2-3, with no clear D. The CDR3 totals 13 residues. Germline V gene sequence: CDR1 SGDLS, CDR2 YYNGEE. The V end was cut by 4 bases, the J end by 6 bases, with 12 bases between. CDR3 nucleotide sequence: TGTGCCAGCAGCACCCGACTGGATGATACGCAGTATTTT. Translation gives CASSTRLDDTQYF.

This clonotype was seen at least ten times. V is TRBV15 and J is TRBJ2-1; the D is unclear. V dropped 6 bases and J dropped 4 bases, with 10 bases sitting between them. The CDR3 has 13 amino acids. Germline V gene lookup returns CDR1 LNHNV and CDR2 YYDKDF (reference sequence). The CDR3 nucleotides are TGTGCCACCAGAGACGGGTATTACAATGAGCAGTTCTTC. It encodes CATRDGYYNEQFF.